The subject of this entry is one TCR beta chain. Measured with immunoSEQ multiplex PCR; TCRdb has only the in-frame clones, and not every one. This sample has about 230,000 clones, with less than 85% found just once. Assignment of participants to cohorts was predicated upon participant-reported clinical history. This sample was included in a study of blood T cell repertoires in COVID-19. With V trimmed by 2 bases and J by 6 bases, 4 bases remained unmatched. Per the germline V gene, CDR1 is SGHNT and CDR2 is YYREEE (reference sequence). This CDR3 is built from 14 residues. The TCR comes from a man in his sixties who had recovered from COVID-19. Sequencing was carried out using PBMCs or T cells enriched from blood (not recorded which). The rearrangement joins TRBV5-4 to TRBJ2-7, with 11 bases aligning to TRBD1. The CDR3 DNA sequence: TGTGCCAGCAGCTTCGGACAGGGGGCGTCCGAGCAGTACTTC. Protein sequence: CASSFGQGASEQYF.